This T cell receptor (beta chain) was profiled in a study of cytomegalovirus exposure and HLA in healthy donors. The PCR employed 60 Vbeta primers together with 13 Jbeta primers. Data came from immunoSEQ multiplex PCR; TCRdb stores just in-frame clones and leaves some out. The table lists about 120,000 clones, about 84% of them singletons. The study's findings and limits: Indistinguishability led to the exclusion of some V segments, TRBV6-2 and TRBV6-3 included. TCR beta chains numbering roughly 150 were designated cytomegalovirus-associated. By HLA locus, TCR association rates varied in a later analysis, with DRB1 showing the most and HLA-C the fewest. In an earlier analysis, in 587 donors, most V segments appeared productive either ~90% or ~30% of the time.

CDR3 size: 17 residues. The trim removed 2 bases at V and 2 bases at J, leaving 7 bases unmatched. Notes on this clone: The antigen remains undetermined.

The rearrangement uses TRBV6-7 and TRBJ2-2, with 8 nucleotides matching TRBD1. TRBV6-7 counts as an open reading frame of uncertain function. The receptor was isolated from a young man in good health and CMV-seropositive. Sequences were obtained from PBMCs. The CDR3 loop reads CASSYARTGPNTGELFF. CDR3 DNA sequence: TGTGCCAGCAGTTACGCCAGGACAGGGCCTAACACCGGGGAGCTGTTTTTT.